One sample yielded the 8 T cell receptor beta chains listed below, sequenced in a study of CXCR3-negative and CXCR3-positive naive CD8 T cells. 5' RACE with UMI labels generated the TRB cDNA libraries. TCRdb re-called the 5' RACE reads and catalogs CDR3 proteins one per entry, DNA excluded. The table gives about 82,000 distinct CDR3 sequences; the top ten clones make up about 1.1% of it. Input material: naive CXCR3- CD8+ T cells from blood. The subset was: CD45RO-CCR7+CD27+CD95- naive CD8+ T cells lacking CXCR3 (TNR3-). These receptors were collected from a human donor in good health. Some clones in this sample may be carry-over from other donors' samples.

This chain uses TRBV6-2 or TRBV6-3 with TRBJ2-1; the D gene TCRdb calls, TRBD1, cannot be checked with no DNA. Germline V gene sequence: CDR1 MNHEY, CDR2 SVGEGT. This CDR3 has 16 amino acids. CDR3: CASPPGGGARYNEQFF.

The rearrangement joins TRBV30 to TRBJ1-1. From germline, CDR1 is GTSNPN and CDR2 SVGIG (reference sequence). The CDR3 runs 12 residues. The CDR3 region is CAYLDLNTEAFF.

The V gene is TRBV4-3, the J gene TRBJ1-2; TCRdb indicates TRBD1, and absent DNA this call remains unverified. The CDR3 spans 17 residues. CDR1 and CDR2 (germline): LGHNA, YSLEER. This CDR3 reads CASSQVLDPKGGYGYTF.

The chain has TRBV4-3 and TRBJ2-7; TCRdb's D call, TRBD2, is unchecked because there is no DNA. This CDR3 has 16 amino acids. The germline gives CDR1 LGHNA, CDR2 YSLEER. This CDR3 is CASSQDTSWPGDEQYF.

The gene calls are TRBV7-9 and TRBJ1-5; with no DNA, the TCRdb D assignment of TRBD1 cannot be verified. The germline V gene encodes CDR1 SEHNR and CDR2 FQNEAQ (reference sequence). The CDR3 length is 17 residues. CDR3 sequence reads: CASSPGVTQGVTQPQHF.

V and J are TRBV3-1 and TRBJ2-7; no DNA is available, so the TRBD1 call from TCRdb remains unchecked. Germline CDR1 is LGHDT and CDR2 is YNNKEL (reference sequence). The CDR3 runs 15 residues. The CDR3 region is CASSQAGTGAYEQYF.

This sequence joins TRBV7-9 and TRBJ2-7; the TRBD1 assignment by TCRdb is unverifiable without DNA. In germline, CDR1 is SEHNR, CDR2 FQNEAQ (reference sequence). The CDR3 totals 14 residues. The CDR3 region is CASSPRDTSYEQYF.

The rearrangement links TRBV7-6 to TRBJ2-1; TCRdb picks TRBD1, but there is no DNA to check that call. Germline lookup yields CDR1 SGHVS and CDR2 FNYEAQ. This CDR3 spans 13 amino acids. The CDR3 spells CASSGTNYNEQFF.